What follows describes a single T cell receptor beta chain. Its antigen remains unknown. Sorted CD4+ subsets: naive, central memory, regulatory, stem cell-like memory (CD45RO/CCR7/CD25/CD127/CD95/CD27 panel). This specimen comes from a study of beta chain features in type 1 diabetes. The CDR3 totals 13 residues. In germline, CDR1 is SGHRS, CDR2 YFSETQ. The V and J ends lost 0 bases and 4 bases respectively, with 7 bases between them. Whole-study findings and limits: With patients and controls alike, PCR might favor shorter templates to an equal degree.

The authors reverse transcribed all of the isolated RNA, so sequencing captured expressed TCRB transcripts. Only in-frame clones appear in the TCRdb table, and some are missing; sequencing was by immunoSEQ multiplex PCR. This repertoire shows about 360,000 clones, around an eighth found once; its top ten account for approximately 0.015%. This receptor was obtained from a man younger than 35 in good health. Sequencing input: naive CD4+ T cells from blood. The chain links TRBV5-1 to TRBJ2-5; D call uncertain. In nucleotides, the CDR3 is TGCGCCAGCAGCTTGGCCGAGCGAGAGACCCAGTACTTC. Residues: CASSLAERETQYF.